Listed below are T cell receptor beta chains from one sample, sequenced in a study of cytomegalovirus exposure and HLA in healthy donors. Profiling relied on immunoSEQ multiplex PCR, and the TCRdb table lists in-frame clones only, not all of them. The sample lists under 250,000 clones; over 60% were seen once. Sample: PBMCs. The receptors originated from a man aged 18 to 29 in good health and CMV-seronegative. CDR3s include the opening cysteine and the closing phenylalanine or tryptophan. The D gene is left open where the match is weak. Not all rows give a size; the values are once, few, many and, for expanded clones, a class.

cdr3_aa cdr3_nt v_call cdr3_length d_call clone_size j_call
CASSSNPGLGAYEQYF TGTGCCAGCAGTTCAAATCCGGGACTCGGAGCCTACGAGCAGTACTTC TRBV28 16 NA NA TRBJ2-7
CASRGLVRRTGELFF TGTGCCAGCAGGGGACTAGTCCGCCGGACCGGGGAGCTGTTTTTT TRBV6-5 15 TRBD2 NA TRBJ2-2
CASSQQDRSTDTQYF TGCGCCAGCAGCCAGCAAGACAGGAGCACAGATACGCAGTATTTT TRBV4-1 15 NA NA TRBJ2-3
CASTGRESYEQYF TGTGCCAGCACGGGGAGAGAGTCCTACGAGCAGTACTTC TRBV2 13 NA NA TRBJ2-7
CASSLAASGRSYEQYF TGTGCCAGCAGCTTAGCGGCTAGCGGGAGGAGCTACGAGCAGTACTTC TRBV7-8 16 TRBD2 NA TRBJ2-7
CASSYLGTSSPYEQYF TGTGCCAGCAGTTACTTGGGGACTAGCTCCCCTTACGAGCAGTACTTC TRBV6-5 16 TRBD2 NA TRBJ2-7
CASSPAQSSGNTIYF TGTGCCAGCTCACCGGCACAGAGCTCTGGAAACACCATATATTTT TRBV18 15 NA NA TRBJ1-3
CASSLLTGYYEQYF TGTGCCAGCAGTTTATTGACGGGATACTACGAGCAGTACTTC TRBV28 14 NA few TRBJ2-7
CASSPGLAGVSEQFF TGTGCCAGCTCACCGGGACTAGCGGGAGTAAGTGAGCAGTTCTTC TRBV18 15 TRBD2 NA TRBJ2-1
CASSTNRDSQPQHF TGTGCCAGCAGTACGAACAGGGACAGTCAGCCCCAGCATTTT TRBV28 14 TRBD1 NA TRBJ1-5
CSARLQETQYF TGCAGTGCTAGACTTCAAGAGACCCAGTACTTC TRBV20-1 11 NA NA TRBJ2-5
CAWTTTGNYMNTEAFF TGTGCCTGGACCACCACAGGGAATTACATGAACACTGAAGCTTTCTTT TRBV30 16 NA NA TRBJ1-1
CATSRDTRGRGYGYTF TGTGCCACCAGCAGAGATACAAGGGGCAGGGGCTATGGCTACACCTTC TRBV15 16 NA NA TRBJ1-2
CASSSGLAGEQFF TGCGCCAGCAGCTCTGGACTAGCGGGTGAGCAGTTCTTC TRBV5-1 13 TRBD2 NA TRBJ2-1